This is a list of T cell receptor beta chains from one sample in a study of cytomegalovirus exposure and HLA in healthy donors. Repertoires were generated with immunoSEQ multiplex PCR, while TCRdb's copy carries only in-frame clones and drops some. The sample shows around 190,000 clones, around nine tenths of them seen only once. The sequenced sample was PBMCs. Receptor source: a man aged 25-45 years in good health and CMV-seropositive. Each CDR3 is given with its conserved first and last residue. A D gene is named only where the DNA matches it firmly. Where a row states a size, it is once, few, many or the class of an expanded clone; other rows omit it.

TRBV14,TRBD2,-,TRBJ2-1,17,CASSQDGLAGGRNEQFF,TGTGCCAGCAGCCAAGATGGGCTAGCGGGAGGCCGCAATGAGCAGTTCTTC
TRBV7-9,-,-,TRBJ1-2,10,CASSPITGQF,TGTGCCAGCAGCCCAATAACGGGACAATTC
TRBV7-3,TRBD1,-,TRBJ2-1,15,CASSYGTASPNEQFF,TGTGCCAGCAGCTATGGGACAGCTTCCCCCAATGAGCAGTTCTTC
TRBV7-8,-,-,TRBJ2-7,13,CASRGDTYYEQYF,TGTGCCAGCAGAGGGGACACCTACTACGAGCAGTACTTC
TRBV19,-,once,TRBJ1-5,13,CAIGVYSNQPQHF,TGTGCCATCGGGGTCTATAGCAATCAGCCCCAGCATTTT
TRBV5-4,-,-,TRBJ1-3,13,CASSFEGGNTIYF,TGTGCCAGCAGCTTCGAGGGGGGAAACACCATATATTTT
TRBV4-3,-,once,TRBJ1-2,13,CASSQDLNYGYTF,TGCGCCAGCAGCCAAGACCTAAACTATGGCTACACCTTC
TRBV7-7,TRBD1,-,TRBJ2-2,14,CASSRTGDTGELFF,TGTGCTAGCAGCAGGACAGGGGACACCGGGGAGCTGTTTTTT
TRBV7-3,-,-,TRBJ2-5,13,CASSRGAEETQYF,TGTGCCAGCAGCCGCGGGGCTGAAGAGACCCAGTACTTC
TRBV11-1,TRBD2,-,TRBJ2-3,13,CASGGLRTDTQYF,TGTGCCAGCGGGGGACTAAGGACAGATACGCAGTATTTT
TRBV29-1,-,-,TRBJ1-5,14,CSVAASPGNQPQHF,TGCAGCGTTGCGGCCTCCCCGGGGAATCAGCCCCAGCATTTT
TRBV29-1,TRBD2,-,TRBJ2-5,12,CSAGLAGETQYF,TGCAGCGCGGGACTAGCGGGAGAGACCCAGTACTTC
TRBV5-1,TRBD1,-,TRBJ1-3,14,CASSQTGSGNTIYF,TGCGCCAGCAGCCAGACAGGGTCTGGAAACACCATATATTTT
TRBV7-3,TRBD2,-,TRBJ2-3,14,CASSLRASGDTQYF,TGTGCCAGCAGCTTAAGAGCTAGCGGGGATACGCAGTATTTT
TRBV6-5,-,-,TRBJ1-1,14,CASSLTTENSEAFF,TGTGCCAGCAGTTTAACTACAGAGAACTCTGAAGCTTTCTTT
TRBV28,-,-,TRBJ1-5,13,CASSLLAGQPQHF,TGTGCCAGCAGTTTATTGGCGGGGCAGCCCCAGCATTTT
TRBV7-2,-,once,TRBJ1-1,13,CASSLAIDSPAFF,TGTGCCAGCAGCTTAGCAATAGACAGCCCAGCTTTCTTT
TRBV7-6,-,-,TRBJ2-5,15,CASSLDGRYQETQYF,TGTGCCAGCAGCTTAGACGGGCGGTACCAAGAGACCCAGTACTTC
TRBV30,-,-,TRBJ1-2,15,CAWSEEVPANYGYTF,TGTGCCTGGAGTGAGGAGGTCCCAGCTAACTATGGCTACACCTTC
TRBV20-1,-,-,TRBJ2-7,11,CSARNPNEQYF,TGCAGTGCTAGGAACCCAAACGAGCAGTACTTC
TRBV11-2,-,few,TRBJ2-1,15,CASSLIRSGDNEQFF,TGTGCCAGCAGCTTAATCCGTAGTGGGGACAATGAGCAGTTCTTC
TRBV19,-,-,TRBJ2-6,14,CASNRVAGANVLTF,TGTGCCAGTAACAGGGTAGCGGGGGCCAACGTCCTGACTTTC
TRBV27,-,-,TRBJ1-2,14,CANSRTAGNYGYTF,TGTGCCAACAGCAGGACAGCAGGAAACTATGGCTACACCTTC
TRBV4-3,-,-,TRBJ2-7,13,CASSQDLHYEQYF,TGCGCCAGCAGCCAAGATCTTCACTACGAGCAGTACTTC
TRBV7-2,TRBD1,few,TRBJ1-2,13,CASSPRTGYGYTF,TGTGCCAGCAGCCCCCGGACAGGCTATGGCTACACCTTC
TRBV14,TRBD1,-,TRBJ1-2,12,CASSRQGWGYTF,TGTGCCAGCAGTCGACAGGGGTGGGGCTACACCTTC
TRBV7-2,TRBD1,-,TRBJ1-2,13,CASSSYRGNGYTF,TGTGCCAGCAGCAGCTACAGGGGGAATGGCTACACCTTC
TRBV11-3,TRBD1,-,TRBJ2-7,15,CASSPRTGRTYEQYF,TGTGCCAGCAGCCCTAGGACAGGGAGAACCTACGAGCAGTACTTC
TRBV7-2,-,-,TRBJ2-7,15,CASSLQEGHSYEQYF,TGTGCCAGCAGCTTACAGGAGGGTCACTCCTACGAGCAGTACTTC
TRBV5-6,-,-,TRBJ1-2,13,CASSLVSSVGYTF,TGTGCCAGCAGCTTGGTGTCATCGGTAGGCTACACCTTC
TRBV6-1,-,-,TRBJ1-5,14,CASSEGGLLVPQHF,TGTGCCAGCAGTGAAGGGGGCCTCCTGGTGCCCCAGCATTTT
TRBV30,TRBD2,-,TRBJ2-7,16,CAWKVPPLAGSYEQYF,TGTGCCTGGAAGGTTCCTCCGCTAGCGGGCTCCTACGAGCAGTACTTC
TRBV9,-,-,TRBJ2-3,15,CASSEGGVVTDTQYF,TGTGCCAGCAGCGAGGGCGGGGTCGTCACAGATACGCAGTATTTT
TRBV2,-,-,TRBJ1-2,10,CASTLYGYTF,TGTGCCAGCACCCTCTATGGCTACACCTTC
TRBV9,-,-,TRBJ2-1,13,CASSVGGLNEQFF,TGTGCCAGCAGCGTAGGGGGGCTAAATGAGCAGTTCTTC
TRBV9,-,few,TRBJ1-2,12,CASSVHGYGYTF,TGTGCCAGCAGCGTACACGGATATGGCTACACCTTC
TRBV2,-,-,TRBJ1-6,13,CASRPRDNSPLHF,TGTGCCAGCAGACCGAGAGATAATTCACCCCTCCACTTT
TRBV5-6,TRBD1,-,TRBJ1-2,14,CASVFGQGFYGYTF,TGTGCCAGCGTCTTCGGACAGGGGTTCTATGGCTACACCTTC
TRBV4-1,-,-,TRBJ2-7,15,CASSQDTDLSYEQYF,TGCGCCAGCAGCCAAGATACGGACTTAAGCTACGAGCAGTACTTC
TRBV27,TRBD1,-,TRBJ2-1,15,CASSLGDRGLNEQFF,TGTGCCAGCAGTTTAGGGGACAGGGGTCTCAATGAGCAGTTCTTC
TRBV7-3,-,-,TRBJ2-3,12,CASSPGPDTQYF,TGTGCCAGCAGCCCAGGGCCAGATACGCAGTATTTT
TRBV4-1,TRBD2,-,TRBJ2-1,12,CASSQVGTSQFF,TGCGCCAGCAGCCAAGTAGGGACTAGCCAGTTCTTC